One and the same sample provided the 7 T cell receptor beta chains below, sequenced in a study of spatial heterogeneity in lung cancer. Time point described: sample taken at primary tumor resection. TCRdb processed the 5' RACE reads anew with MiXCR; each CDR3 protein has one entry. There are about 7,000 distinct CDR3 sequences in the sample; roughly 7.2% occur only once, and under 80% lies in the top ten. This specimen consisted of PBMCs, obtained at surgery. These receptors all come from a male donor with early-stage non-small cell lung cancer.

This clonotype showed up many times. The chain is built from TRBV6-1 and TRBJ2-2; the D gene is possibly TRBD1 (6 bases). Looked up from germline, CDR1 is MNHNS and CDR2 is SASEGT. This CDR3 contains 14 residues. The V end lost 5 bases, the J end lost 4 bases, and 11 bases lay between the germline ends. CDR3 nucleotides: TGTGCCAGCAGTTCTTTGGACAGCACCGGGGAGCTGTTTTTT. Its protein is CASSSLDSTGELFF.

This clonotype was detected ten times or more. DNA of the CDR3: TGTGCCAGCAGCAACAGGGTGATCACTTTCTTT. Residues: CASSNRVITFF. The gene calls are TRBV7-9 and TRBJ1-1; D is possibly TRBD1 (6 bases). In germline, CDR1 is SEHNR, CDR2 FQNEAQ (reference sequence). The length of the CDR3 is 11 residues. Trimming left V 5 bases short and J 12 bases short, with 13 bases between.

In its sample, this clonotype was seen a few times. This sequence joins TRBV20-1 and TRBJ2-3; TRBD1 is a possible D gene (6 bases). Germline V gene lookup returns CDR1 DFQATT and CDR2 SNEGSKA (reference sequence). V lost 4 bases to trimming and J lost 0 bases, with 11 bases between them. The CDR3 is 14 amino acids. The DNA of the CDR3 is TGCAGTGCTACCTACAGGGTTAGCACAGATACGCAGTATTTT. Amino acids: CSATYRVSTDTQYF.

This clonotype was recorded at least ten times. The J gene is TRBJ2-3, the V gene TRBV5-1; D not certain. The germline CDR1 and CDR2 sequences are SGHRS and YFSETQ. CDR3 size: 13 residues. The germline V and J ends were trimmed by 3 bases and 1 base, with 6 bases remaining between them. The CDR3: CASSSRGTDTQYF. The CDR3 region has the DNA TGCGCCAGCAGCTCCCGGGGCACAGATACGCAGTATTTT.

This clonotype came up many times. V usage is TRBV27 and J usage is TRBJ2-3; a weak D match, TRBD2 (6 bases). V shed 1 base and J shed 3 bases, with 8 bases lying between them. The CDR3 totals 14 residues. Germline CDR1 is MNHEY and CDR2 is SMNVEV (reference sequence). CDR3 nucleotides: TGTGCCAGCAGTTTATTGGGGGGTACAGATACGCAGTATTTT. Translating gives CASSLLGGTDTQYF.

This clonotype was counted ten times or more. As DNA, the CDR3 is TGTGCCAGCAGCCAAGATCTTCTAGATGAAGAGACCCAGTACTTC. Translating it yields CASSQDLLDEETQYF. The chain couples TRBV4-2 to TRBJ2-5; the D is unclear. The CDR3 has 15 amino acids. CDR1 and CDR2 from the germline V gene are LGHNA and YNFKEQ. Trimming stripped 0 bases from V and 3 bases from J, with 11 bases between.

The chain carries TRBV7-8 and TRBJ1-5; TRBD1 matches 11 bases. The CDR3 is 16 residues long. CDR1 and CDR2 from the germline V gene are SGHVS and FQNEAQ. V trimming: 6 bases; J trimming: 2 bases; junction bases outside the gene matches: 6. CDR3 protein: CASSRTGGDGNQPQHF. Here the CDR3 DNA reads TGTGCCAGCAGTAGGACAGGGGGCGACGGCAATCAGCCCCAGCATTTT.